A single sample is the source of the 14 T cell receptor beta chains below, sequenced in a study of graft-versus-host responses after intestinal transplantation. These receptors have no known antigen. Clones were sequenced by immunoSEQ multiplex PCR, and TCRdb holds only the in-frame ones, with some missing. The table has about 96,000 clones, roughly 90% seen once; the top ten hold roughly 0.17%. This specimen consisted of unstimulated CD4+ T cells sorted from spleen or lymph node cells, obtained before intestinal transplant. The receptors originated from a human donor who received an intestinal transplant.

J is TRBJ2-2 and V is TRBV7-6; D remains ambiguous. This CDR3 has 16 residues. CDR1 and CDR2 (germline): SGHVS, FNYEAQ. V lost 2 bases and J lost 1, with 11 bases in between. CDR3 sequence: CASSLLSSGNTGELFF. The CDR3 nucleotides are TGTGCCAGCAGCTTACTTAGTTCAGGGAACACCGGGGAGCTGTTTTTT.

The chain combines TRBV4-2 with TRBJ2-6; 8 bases match TRBD1. The CDR3 covers 16 residues. Germline CDR1 reads LGHNA; CDR2 reads YNFKEQ. Germline trimming cut 3 bases from V and 4 bases from J; bases unmatched to any gene: 5. In DNA form, the CDR3 reads TGTGCCAGCAGCCATCGACAGGGGTCCGGGGCCAACGTCCTGACTTTC. Amino acids: CASSHRQGSGANVLTF.

The gene calls are TRBV5-1 and TRBJ2-1; 13 bases match TRBD2. The CDR3 sequence is 15 residues long. The germline CDR1 and CDR2 sequences are SGHRS and YFSETQ. V lost 3 bases, J lost 9 bases, and 6 bases stayed unmatched. The CDR3 region has the DNA TGCGCCAGCAGCTGGGGGACTAGCGGGACGGGTGAGCAGTTCTTC. Translating it yields CASSWGTSGTGEQFF.

This chain joins TRBV14 and TRBJ1-2; D not certain. Trimming removed 2 bases at V and 4 bases at J, with 8 bases between. The CDR3 is 13 residues long. The germline V gene encodes CDR1 SGHDN and CDR2 FVKESK. Here the CDR3 reads CASSQSYGYGYTF. The CDR3 DNA follows: TGTGCCAGCAGCCAAAGTTACGGCTATGGCTACACCTTC.

The V call is TRBV11-3, the J call TRBJ2-3; 8 positions agree with TRBD1. The germline gives CDR1 SGHNT, CDR2 YENEEA. The J segment lost 5 bases and the V segment lost 10 bases, leaving 8 bases of the junction unmatched. There are 13 residues in the CDR3. Here the CDR3 reads CATATGGGDTQYF. The CDR3 DNA reads TGTGCCACCGCAACAGGGGGAGGAGATACGCAGTATTTT.

The gene calls are TRBV12-5 and TRBJ2-5; D ambiguous. The CDR3 is made up of 13 amino acids. Germline values: CDR1 LGHNT, CDR2 FRNRAP. Trimming took 1 base from V and 11 from J, leaving 14 bases between them. In DNA, the CDR3 is TGTGCTAGTGGTTTGGGTCATCAAGCCAGGCAGTACTTC. Translated, it gives CASGLGHQARQYF. Filled out from reference TRBV12-5 and TRBJ2-5, the complete variable domain reads DARVTQTPRHKVTEMGQEVTMRCQPILGHNTVFWYRQTMMQGLELLAYFRNRAPLDDSGMPKDRFSAEMPDATLATLKIQPSEPRDSAVYFCASGLGHQARQYFGPGTRLLVL.

The gene calls are TRBV19 and TRBJ2-5; D possibly corresponds to TRBD1 (6 bases). The V gene lost 6 bases and the J gene lost 4 bases, with 6 bases spanning the gap. The CDR3 covers 11 residues. Germline V lookup: CDR1 LNHDA, CDR2 SQIVND (reference sequence). The CDR3 region has the DNA TGTGCCAGTAGACAGGGAGAGACCCAGTACTTC. Translating it yields CASRQGETQYF.

This chain connects TRBV2 to TRBJ2-1; 7 bases agree with TRBD2. The CDR3 runs to 14 residues. Germline V gene sequence: CDR1 SNHLY, CDR2 FYNNEI. V shed 6 bases, J shed 2 bases, and the junction held 4 bases outside the gene matches. CDR3 sequence reads: CASRKRGAYNEQFF. For the CDR3, the DNA is TGTGCCAGCAGGAAACGGGGGGCCTACAATGAGCAGTTCTTC.

In its sample, this clone was seen a few times. The CDR3 nucleotides read TGTGCCAGCAGTTCGGACAGGGACTCTGGAAACACCATATATTTT. Its translation is CASSSDRDSGNTIYF. The chain carries TRBV6-5 and TRBJ1-3; 8 bases match TRBD1. V gave up 4 bases and J gave up 0 bases; unmatched junction bases: 2. In germline, CDR1 is MNHEY, CDR2 SVGAGI. There are 15 residues in the CDR3.

V gene TRBV9 combines with J gene TRBJ2-5; 7 positions match TRBD1. Trimming took 0 bases from V and 5 from J; bases not matched to a gene: 4. Per the germline V gene, CDR1 is SGDLS and CDR2 is YYNGEE. The CDR3 runs to 14 residues. This CDR3 reads CASSVGRGGETQYF. The CDR3, as DNA: TGTGCCAGCAGCGTAGGGCGAGGGGGCGAGACCCAGTACTTC.

This clone was seen once. The chain employs TRBV7-2 and TRBJ2-5, with unresolved D. This CDR3 region has 14 residues. Deletions cut 2 bases from V and 5 bases from J, with 12 bases between. The V gene's germline CDR1 is SGHTA and CDR2 FQGNSA. The CDR3 coding sequence is TGTGCCAGCAGCTTATCCGGCAGGTGGGAGACCCAGTACTTC. This encodes CASSLSGRWETQYF.

The J gene is TRBJ1-2, the V gene TRBV9; TRBD1 is a possible D gene (6 bases). Trimming left V 0 bases short and J 2 bases short, with 8 bases between. CDR1 and CDR2 (germline): SGDLS, YYNGEE. The CDR3 is made up of 14 amino acids. This CDR3 is CASSVAGHNYGYTF. As DNA, the CDR3 is TGTGCCAGCAGCGTAGCGGGACACAACTATGGCTACACCTTC.

This clone has just a few counts. The CDR3 loop is CASKTGYNSPLHF. Here the CDR3 DNA reads TGTGCCAGCAAGACAGGGTATAATTCACCCCTCCACTTT. The V and J genes are TRBV2 and TRBJ1-6; TRBD1 matches 7 bases. Germline CDR1 reads SNHLY; CDR2 reads FYNNEI. Losses at the gene ends were 7 bases for V and 4 bases for J; bases not matched to a gene: 1. The CDR3 is 13 residues long.

The chain links TRBV23-1 to TRBJ1-2, with D tentatively TRBD1 (5 bases). TRBV23-1 is placed among ORFs of uncertain function. Between the trimmed V and J ends, which lost 6 bases and 3 bases, there was a span of 23 bases. This CDR3 is built from 17 residues. The CDR3 DNA sequence: TGCGCCAGCAGGCCCGGGCAGGGAGGACGTGTAGACTATGGCTACACCTTC. This gives the protein CASRPGQGGRVDYGYTF.